Listed here are 21 T cell receptor beta chains from one sample, sequenced in a study of shared clonotypes between healthy human individuals. Clones were sequenced by immunoSEQ multiplex PCR, and TCRdb holds only the in-frame ones, with some missing. The data show about a million clones, under 80% seen once. The specimen sequenced was memory CD4+ T cells sorted from blood. Subset given: CD45RA-negative fraction. The receptors originated from a man younger than 35 in good health.

The DNA of the CDR3 is TGTGCCACCAGCAGAGATTTGCAGATCCAAGAGACCCAGTACTTC. This gives the protein CATSRDLQIQETQYF. The V gene is TRBV15, the J gene TRBJ2-5, with no clear D. The CDR3 contains 15 residues. Between the trimmed V and J ends, which lost 0 bases and 1 base, there was a span of 9 bases. CDR1 is LNHNV and CDR2 is YYDKDF in the germline V gene (reference sequence).

The J gene is TRBJ2-3, the V gene TRBV5-1; 11 bases map to TRBD2. The germline V gene encodes CDR1 SGHRS and CDR2 YFSETQ. This CDR3 is built from 15 residues. With V trimmed by 7 bases and J by 2 bases, 6 bases remained unmatched. The CDR3 protein is CASASGGTLTDTQYF. The CDR3 DNA is TGCGCCAGCGCTAGCGGGGGGACACTCACAGATACGCAGTATTTT.

The chain couples TRBV5-6 to TRBJ2-2; the match to TRBD2 covers 10 bases. Germline V lookup: CDR1 SGHDT, CDR2 YYEEEE. With V trimmed by 4 bases and J by 6 bases, 6 bases remained unmatched. This CDR3 contains 15 residues. CDR3 sequence: CASSLGTSDAGELFF. DNA for the CDR3: TGTGCCAGCAGCCTCGGGACTAGCGACGCCGGGGAGCTGTTTTTT.

The sample holds a few counts of this clone. The chain uses TRBV7-9 and TRBJ2-7; no reliable D call. V gave up 3 bases and J gave up 3 bases, with 9 bases separating them. This CDR3 is 13 amino acids long. Germline loops: CDR1 SEHNR, CDR2 FQNEAQ (reference sequence). The CDR3: CASSFGENYEQYF. As DNA, the CDR3 is TGTGCCAGCAGCTTTGGAGAGAACTACGAGCAGTACTTC.

The chain has TRBV2 and TRBJ1-1; D gene ambiguous. CDR1 and CDR2 from the germline V gene are SNHLY and FYNNEI. V gave up 4 bases and J gave up 2 bases, with 8 bases separating them. This CDR3 has 13 amino acids. The CDR3 nucleotides read TGTGCCAGCAGTGGTCCGGGAAACACTGAAGCTTTCTTT. This translates into CASSGPGNTEAFF.

V and J are TRBV6-1 and TRBJ1-1; unclear D gene. The germline CDR1 and CDR2 sequences are MNHNS and SASEGT. The CDR3 is made up of 11 amino acids. Trimming shortened V by 7 bases and J by 5 bases, and 8 bases separated the two germline ends. The CDR3 reads CASKGGTEAFF. The CDR3 DNA reads TGTGCCAGCAAGGGTGGGACTGAAGCTTTCTTT.

Points on this clone: Other DNA sequences in the sample encode the same CDR3. This rearrangement joins TRBV29-1 to TRBJ2-7, with D unclear. V lost 6 bases to trimming and J lost 0 bases, with 6 bases between them. The CDR3 is 11 residues long. Germline V gene sequence: CDR1 SQVTM, CDR2 ANQGSEA. The CDR3 loop is CSVRLSYEQYF. DNA for the CDR3: TGCAGCGTGCGGCTCTCCTACGAGCAGTACTTC.

The chain recombines TRBV7-5 with TRBJ2-7; TRBD1, the D gene given by the table, was not confirmed from the DNA. TRBV7-5 is tagged as a pseudogene. This CDR3 is built from 14 residues. DNA for the CDR3: TGTGCCAGACCCCCCCGGGACAGGGAATACGAGCAGTACTTC. Translating it yields CARPPRDREYEQYF.

This chain uses TRBV2 with TRBJ2-7, with a tentative D call TRBD1 (5 bases). Germline loops: CDR1 SNHLY, CDR2 FYNNEI. Trimming pared 7 bases from V and 2 bases from J, leaving 15 bases between. This CDR3 contains 14 residues. CDR3 in DNA: TGTGCCAGCACTCGGCAAGGGGCGACCTACGAGCAGTACTTC. This sequence encodes CASTRQGATYEQYF.

The rearrangement links TRBV5-1 to TRBJ2-3; unclear D gene. The CDR3 contains 12 residues. V lost 4 bases and J 8 bases, leaving 11 bases between the germline ends. Germline V gene sequence: CDR1 SGHRS, CDR2 YFSETQ. The CDR3 DNA reads TGCGCCAGCAGCCCCTCACAAGGTACGCAGTATTTT. Residues: CASSPSQGTQYF.

This clone showed up just a few times. This CDR3 is also generated by other DNA sequences in the sample. The chain is built from TRBV7-2 and TRBJ2-7; 9 bases fit TRBD2. Trimming cost V 3 bases and J 3 bases; bases outside gene matches: 6. Germline V gene sequence: CDR1 SGHTA, CDR2 FQGNSA. The CDR3 consists of 15 residues. The CDR3, as DNA: TGTGCCAGCAGCTTGGGGGGGACTAGCAGCTACGAGCAGTACTTC. This translates into CASSLGGTSSYEQYF.

Notes on this clone: This may stem from a read error, because a much larger clone lies one nucleotide away. The J gene is TRBJ2-1, the V gene TRBV2; 7 bases agree with TRBD1. CDR1 is SNHLY and CDR2 is FYNNEI in the germline V gene. The CDR3 covers 10 residues. The CDR3: CASGTAEKFF. The CDR3 nucleotides read TGTGCCAGCGGGACAGCTGAGAAGTTCTTC.

This CDR3 reads CASSENGVGGQFF. CDR3 coding DNA: TGTGCCAGCAGTGAAAATGGGGTCGGGGGGCAGTTCTTC. The rearrangement joins TRBV2 to TRBJ2-1; D possibly corresponds to TRBD2 (6 bases). V shed 2 bases and J shed 12 bases, with 14 bases lying between them. Germline assignment: CDR1 SNHLY and CDR2 FYNNEI. CDR3 size: 13 residues.

This clone was counted between two and nine times. CDR3 bases: TGTGCCACCAGCAGAGATGGGACAGGGATGCTGTTTTTT. Translation gives CATSRDGTGMLFF. The chain joins TRBV15 to TRBJ1-4; 9 bases line up with TRBD1. Germline CDR1 reads LNHNV; CDR2 reads YYDKDF (reference sequence). The V and J ends lost 0 bases and 14 bases, in that order; junction bases with no gene match: 4. This CDR3 spans 13 amino acids.

The V call is TRBV7-3, the J call TRBJ2-7; 8 nucleotides agree with TRBD1. The ends lost 5 bases at V and 7 bases at J; junction bases unmatched: 16. Per the germline V gene, CDR1 is SGHTA and CDR2 is FQGTGA. The CDR3 extends over 16 amino acids. This chain's CDR3 is CASSDRAGTGLSEQYF. CDR3 sequence (DNA): TGTGCCAGCAGCGACCGAGCCGGGACAGGCCTCTCGGAGCAGTACTTC.

The chain is built from TRBV18 and TRBJ2-7, with D possibly being TRBD1 (6 bases). The V end lost 2 bases, the J end lost 6 bases, and 14 bases lay between the germline ends. This CDR3 has 14 amino acids. The V gene's germline CDR1 is KGHSH and CDR2 LQKENI. The DNA of the CDR3 is TGTGCCAGCTCACCATCGACAGGTACCTTCGAGCAGTACTTC. Translated: CASSPSTGTFEQYF.

V and J are TRBV7-2 and TRBJ2-2; possibly TRBD2 for D (5 bases). Germline V gene sequence: CDR1 SGHTA, CDR2 FQGNSA. The CDR3 loop spans 15 amino acids. The V end lost 5 bases, the J end lost 4 bases, and 14 bases lay between the germline ends. In DNA, the CDR3 is TGTGCCAGCAGCCTCCAGCGGACCCCCACCGGGGAGCTGTTTTTT. Protein sequence: CASSLQRTPTGELFF.

The chain links TRBV6-1 to TRBJ2-3, with D perhaps TRBD1 (5 bases). This CDR3 comprises 14 residues. V shed 4 bases and J shed 6 bases, with 14 bases lying between them. From germline, CDR1 is MNHNS and CDR2 SASEGT. CDR3 coding DNA: TGTGCCAGCAGTGTATCGACAGCGTTGGATACGCAGTATTTT. This sequence encodes CASSVSTALDTQYF.

V and J are TRBV19 and TRBJ1-3, with D maybe TRBD1 (6 bases). V was shortened by 3 bases and J by 8 bases, with 20 bases between the two germline ends. The CDR3 contains 16 residues. Germline CDR1 LNHDA, CDR2 SQIVND (reference sequence). The CDR3: CASSIFPRTAGDTIYF. The DNA for the CDR3 is TGTGCCAGTAGTATTTTTCCCAGGACAGCCGGAGACACCATATATTTT. Drawing the rest from reference TRBV19 and TRBJ1-3, the complete variable domain is DGGITQSPKYLFRKEGQNVTLSCEQNLNHDAMYWYRQDPGQGLRLIYYSQIVNDFQKGDIAEGYSVSREKKESFPLTVTSAQKNPTAFYLCASSIFPRTAGDTIYFGEGSWLTVV.

V gene TRBV5-1 combines with J gene TRBJ1-4; 9 bases are shared with TRBD1. The CDR3 runs 16 residues. The J segment lost 8 bases and the V segment lost 0 bases, leaving 8 bases of the junction unmatched. Germline values: CDR1 SGHRS, CDR2 YFSETQ. CDR3: CASSLGARTGEEKLFF. The CDR3 DNA sequence: TGCGCCAGCAGCTTGGGGGCTCGGACAGGGGAAGAAAAACTGTTTTTT.

The chain employs TRBV30 and TRBJ2-7; D is undetermined. There are 14 residues in the CDR3. Per the germline V gene, CDR1 is GTSNPN and CDR2 is SVGIG (reference sequence). The V end was cut by 2 bases, the J end by 3 bases, with 14 bases between. CDR3 sequence (DNA): TGTGCCTGGAGTACGCTTACGATCAGCTACGAGCAGTACTTC. As protein: CAWSTLTISYEQYF. The whole variable domain, remainder taken from reference TRBV30 and TRBJ2-7, is SQTIHQWPATLVQPVGSPLSLECTVEGTSNPNLYWYRQAAGRGLQLLFYSVGIGQISSEVPQNLSASRPQDRQFILSSKKLLLSDSGFYLCAWSTLTISYEQYFGPGTRLTVT.